This record concerns one T cell receptor (beta chain) sequence. Its antigen is unknown. This CDR3 contains 14 residues. Germline V lookup: CDR1 SGHRS, CDR2 YFSETQ. Trimming took off 4 bases at V and 0 bases at J, with 7 bases between the two ends. Amplification used 60 Vbeta primers and 13 Jbeta primers. Assay: immunoSEQ multiplex PCR; the TCRdb copy retains only in-frame clones and omits some. The table has around 100,000 clones, roughly 80% seen once. The sample belongs to a study of cytomegalovirus exposure and HLA in healthy donors. Whole-study results and caveats: Later on, an analysis tied 15,000 to 20,000 TCR beta sequences to HLA alleles at 0.05 false discovery rate. It was shown in a later analysis that HLA-associated TCR beta chains were more clonally expanded than other, equally common chains. Researchers counted about 150 TCR beta chains as cytomegalovirus-associated.

Sequencing was carried out using PBMCs. This clonotype originated in a female donor in good health and CMV-seropositive. The rearrangement joins TRBV5-1 to TRBJ2-2, with D maybe TRBD2 (5 bases). This CDR3 reads CASSEGSNTGELFF. CDR3 sequence (DNA): TGCGCCAGCAGCGAGGGTTCGAACACCGGGGAGCTGTTTTTT.